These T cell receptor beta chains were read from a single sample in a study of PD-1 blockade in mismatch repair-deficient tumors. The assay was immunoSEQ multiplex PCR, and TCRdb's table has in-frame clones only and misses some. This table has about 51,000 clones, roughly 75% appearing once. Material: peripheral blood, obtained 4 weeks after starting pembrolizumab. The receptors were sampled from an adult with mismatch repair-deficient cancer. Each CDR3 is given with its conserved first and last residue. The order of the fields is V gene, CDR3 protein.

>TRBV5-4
CASSEGVVGQPQHF
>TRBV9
CASSVGTALETQYF
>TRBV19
CASSIRTAWDTQYF
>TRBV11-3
CASTSFVDEQFF
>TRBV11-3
CASSLGVSGGGGTDTQYF
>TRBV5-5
CASSSALWTSRGTGELFF
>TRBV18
CASSRPTSGSLTGELFF
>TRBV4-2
CASSQQGIGDTEAFF
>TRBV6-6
CASSWGEKETQYF
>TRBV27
CASSSGDRDPRQGYGYTF
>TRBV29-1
CSVVAVVTYEQYF
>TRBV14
CASSQGQRPHEQYF
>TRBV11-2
CASSLEAHGWAETQYF
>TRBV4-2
CASSQEQLEGTEAFF
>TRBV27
CASSLGPGWRQYNEQFF
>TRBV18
CASSPTQEHYGYTF
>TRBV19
CASNGRGGQNIQYF
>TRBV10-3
CAISESPSLAGPYNEQFF
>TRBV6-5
CASQRERKAFF
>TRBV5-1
CASSLQGWGRYQETQYF
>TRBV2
CASSPGYTEAFF
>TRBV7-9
CASTSGLAGKPSTDTQYF
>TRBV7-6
CASSPRLAGEGEQYF
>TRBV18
CASSPTTGSGELFF
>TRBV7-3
CASSANLGGEAFF
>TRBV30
CAWTRDRDYEQYF
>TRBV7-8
CASSPAGTSVTGELFF
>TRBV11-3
CASSLTGREETQYF
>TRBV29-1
CSVATGPDTEAFF